This is a list of T cell receptor beta chains from one sample in a study of shared clonotypes between healthy human individuals. Data came from immunoSEQ multiplex PCR; TCRdb stores just in-frame clones and leaves some out. Of a few million clones in the sample, over 85% were seen once. Sequenced: naive CD8+ T cells from PBMCs. The receptor set was obtained from a man aged 18 to 30 in good health. Some clones in this sample may be carry-over from other donors' samples. Both conserved end residues are part of each CDR3. The D gene is left open where the match is weak. Clone size is given for some rows only: seen once, a few or many times, or a class if the clone is expanded.

TRBV9	TRBJ2-6	.	once	CASSGLQVTGANVLTF	TGTGCCAGCAGCGGCCTACAGGTTACTGGGGCCAACGTCCTGACTTTC
TRBV30	TRBJ2-7	TRBD1	once	CAWSIGTDEQYF	TGTGCCTGGAGTATCGGGACAGATGAGCAGTACTTC
TRBV28	TRBJ2-1	TRBD2	once	CASIGGSPYNEQFF	TGTGCCAGCATAGGCGGGAGTCCCTACAATGAGCAGTTCTTC
TRBV29-1	TRBJ1-2	TRBD1	.	CSDMGQNNYGYTF	TGCAGCGATATGGGACAGAATAACTATGGCTACACCTTC
TRBV9	TRBJ2-3	TRBD1	.	CASSVDRQGPHTDTQYF	TGTGCCAGCAGCGTAGATCGACAGGGGCCACACACAGATACGCAGTATTTT
TRBV30	TRBJ2-7	TRBD1	.	CAWRRRQGFSYEQYF	TGTGCCTGGCGTAGACGACAGGGATTCTCCTACGAGCAGTACTTC
TRBV10-3	TRBJ2-1	TRBD1	.	CAIKQQGGNNEQFF	TGTGCCATCAAACAACAGGGGGGTAACAATGAGCAGTTCTTC
TRBV6-1	TRBJ2-5	TRBD1	.	CASSEGQASLETQYF	TGTGCCAGCAGTGAGGGACAGGCCTCTCTTGAGACCCAGTACTTC
TRBV10-3	TRBJ2-7	TRBD1	.	CAISGHVLGQGVSYEQYF	TGTGCCATCAGCGGACATGTACTGGGACAGGGGGTCTCCTACGAGCAGTACTTC
TRBV9	TRBJ2-1	.	.	CASSVGVGFHNEQFF	TGTGCCAGCAGCGTAGGTGTAGGATTCCACAATGAGCAGTTCTTC
TRBV2	TRBJ2-7	.	.	CASRPEGAGVYEQYF	TGTGCCAGCAGGCCCGAGGGTGCAGGGGTGTACGAGCAGTACTTC
TRBV7-9	TRBJ2-5	.	.	CASSLVGKETQYF	TGTGCCAGCAGCTTAGTGGGGAAAGAGACCCAGTACTTC
TRBV10-3	TRBJ2-1	TRBD2	.	CAISSWTSALDEQFF	TGTGCCATCAGTAGTTGGACTAGCGCTTTAGATGAGCAGTTCTTC
TRBV10-3	TRBJ1-2	.	once	CAISEGGTNYGYTF	TGTGCCATCAGTGAAGGAGGGACTAACTATGGCTACACCTTC
TRBV5-6	TRBJ1-5	.	few	CASSATEDNQPQHF	TGTGCCAGCAGCGCGACAGAAGACAATCAGCCCCAGCATTTT
TRBV7-8	TRBJ2-2	.	.	CASSPRIRSVGTGELFF	TGTGCCAGCAGCCCACGGATTAGATCAGTCGGGACCGGGGAGCTGTTTTTT
TRBV29-1	TRBJ2-3	TRBD2	once	CSVEDEAGAGASTDTQYF	TGCAGCGTTGAAGATGAGGCGGGAGCGGGGGCTAGCACAGATACGCAGTATTTT
TRBV11-2	TRBJ2-7	.	.	CASSLGAAYEQYF	TGTGCCAGCAGCTTAGGGGCAGCCTACGAGCAGTACTTC
TRBV27	TRBJ2-1	.	.	CASSLTRSYNEQFF	TGTGCCAGCAGTTTAACCCGGTCCTACAATGAGCAGTTCTTC
TRBV27	TRBJ2-1	TRBD2	once	CASSLLASGSHNEQFF	TGTGCCAGCAGTTTACTAGCTAGCGGGAGCCATAATGAGCAGTTCTTC
TRBV28	TRBJ2-7	.	.	CASTGRKRAYEQYF	TGTGCCAGCACGGGGCGAAAAAGGGCCTACGAGCAGTACTTC
TRBV27	TRBJ1-1	.	.	CASSLSQGTTEAFF	TGTGCCAGCAGTTTATCGCAGGGGACCACTGAAGCTTTCTTT
TRBV27	TRBJ2-7	.	.	CASRKSWEGATYEQYF	TGTGCCAGCAGGAAATCATGGGAGGGGGCCACCTACGAGCAGTACTTC
TRBV5-1	TRBJ2-3	.	.	CASSLTGPSTDTQYF	TGCGCCAGCAGCTTGACAGGGCCTAGCACAGATACGCAGTATTTT
TRBV11-2	TRBJ2-7	TRBD1	.	CASSLLGQGSYEQYF	TGTGCCAGCAGCTTGCTGGGACAGGGTTCCTACGAGCAGTACTTC
TRBV5-4	TRBJ2-7	.	.	CASSPGDGYEQYF	TGTGCCAGCAGCCCAGGAGATGGGTACGAGCAGTACTTC
TRBV28	TRBJ1-6	.	.	CASSKSILLGSPLHF	TGTGCCAGCAGTAAATCAATACTGCTAGGTTCACCCCTCCACTTT
TRBV28	TRBJ2-7	.	.	CASSFRQGLFYEQYF	TGTGCCAGCAGTTTTCGTCAGGGGCTGTTCTACGAGCAGTACTTC
TRBV6-4	TRBJ2-1	TRBD2	.	CASSDSITSGSYEQFF	TGTGCCAGCAGTGACTCGATAACTAGCGGGAGCTATGAGCAGTTCTTC
TRBV19	TRBJ2-3	.	.	CASSRRGGPSTDTQYF	TGTGCCAGTAGTCGACGGGGAGGACCTAGCACAGATACGCAGTATTTT
TRBV29-1	TRBJ2-7	.	.	CSVLDTSYEQYF	TGCAGCGTACTCGACACCTCCTACGAGCAGTACTTC
TRBV4-2	TRBJ2-1	TRBD2	.	CASSQIGLAEGSSYNEQFF	TGTGCCAGCAGCCAAATTGGACTAGCGGAGGGGAGCTCCTACAATGAGCAGTTCTTC
TRBV5-1	TRBJ2-7	.	.	CASSSRSRENEQYF	TGCGCCAGCAGCTCCCGGTCCCGTGAGAACGAGCAGTACTTC
TRBV28	TRBJ2-3	TRBD2	.	CASSFHRLAATDTQYF	TGTGCCAGCAGTTTCCACAGACTAGCGGCCACAGATACGCAGTATTTT
TRBV7-9	TRBJ1-4	.	.	CASSPRNRGEKLFF	TGTGCCAGCAGCCCCCGGAACAGAGGAGAAAAACTGTTTTTT
TRBV27	TRBJ2-7	TRBD1	once	CASRLVPGQDLHEQYF	TGTGCCAGCAGATTAGTACCGGGACAGGATTTGCACGAGCAGTACTTC
TRBV2	TRBJ2-3	.	.	CASLNRENTQYF	TGTGCCAGTCTTAACCGGGAAAATACGCAGTATTTT
TRBV6-5	TRBJ2-6	.	.	CASTQGGPGANVLTF	TGTGCCAGCACACAAGGGGGGCCTGGGGCCAACGTCCTGACTTTC
TRBV19	TRBJ1-2	.	once	CASIGEWDNYGYTF	TGTGCCAGTATTGGGGAGTGGGATAACTATGGCTACACCTTC
TRBV6-5	TRBJ1-5	.	.	CASSDRRFNQPQHF	TGTGCCAGCAGTGATCGACGGTTTAATCAGCCCCAGCATTTT
TRBV9	TRBJ2-3	.	.	CASSVEGVTSTDTQYF	TGTGCCAGCAGCGTAGAAGGGGTAACTAGCACAGATACGCAGTATTTT
TRBV5-1	TRBJ1-4	.	.	CASSLPYGTTNEKLFF	TGCGCCAGCAGCTTGCCCTATGGTACAACTAATGAAAAACTGTTTTTT
TRBV28	TRBJ2-7	.	once	CASSFRHPDEQYF	TGTGCCAGCAGTTTCCGGCACCCCGATGAGCAGTACTTC